This entry features one TCR beta chain sequence. Assay: immunoSEQ multiplex PCR; the TCRdb copy retains only in-frame clones and omits some. The sample has about 96,000 clones, 90% to 95% seen once. The record originates from a study of control samples from healthy donors and cancer patients. V shed 7 bases and J 6 bases; nucleotides not matched to a gene: 1. There are 11 residues in the CDR3. The V gene's germline CDR1 is MNHEY and CDR2 SMNVEV (reference sequence). This chain joins TRBV27 and TRBJ1-2, with 8 bases aligning to TRBD1. This clonotype was sampled from a man younger than 35 in good health. The sample consisted of blood. In nucleotides, the CDR3 is TGTGCCAGCACAGGGGGCCATGGCTACACCTTC. The encoded protein is CASTGGHGYTF.